Shown below are 3 T cell receptor beta chains from a single sample sequenced in a study of preoperative IRX-2 immunotherapy in early breast cancer. Profiling relied on immunoSEQ multiplex PCR, and the TCRdb table lists in-frame clones only, not all of them. The sample shows more than 10,000 clones, approximately 91% of them seen only once. As for treatment: preoperative locoregional IRX-2 cytokine immunotherapy. Sampling was carried out from a patient treated with IRX-2 immunotherapy. The receptors here all came from a human donor with breast cancer.

The J gene is TRBJ2-3, the V gene TRBV5-4, with D possibly matching TRBD2 (5 bases). Germline assignment: CDR1 SGHNT and CDR2 YYREEE (reference sequence). V was pared by 1 base and J by 3 bases, with 9 bases between. This CDR3 contains 14 residues. The CDR3 sequence: CASSLKRETDTQYF. The CDR3 DNA sequence: TGTGCCAGCAGCTTGAAGAGGGAGACAGATACGCAGTATTTT.

As concerns this clone: At one end, the junction sequence differs from germline, possibly due to a read error. V gene TRBV7-7 combines with J gene TRBJ2-3, with D tentatively TRBD1 (5 bases). The germline V gene has CDR1 SSHAT and CDR2 FNYEAQ (reference sequence). This CDR3 has 15 amino acids. CDR3 region: CASSVTGVSTDTQYF. Here the CDR3 DNA reads TGTGCTAGCAGCGTAACAGGAGTTAGCACAGATACGCAGTATTTT.

CDR3 region: CARETGEVGTEAFF. DNA of the CDR3: TGTGCCAGAGAGACAGGGGAGGTGGGAACTGAAGCTTTCTTT. The chain combines TRBV2 with TRBJ1-1, with 8 bases lining up with TRBD1. CDR1 is SNHLY and CDR2 is FYNNEI in the germline V gene. CDR3 length: 14 residues. With V trimmed by 9 bases and J by 5 bases, 11 bases remained unmatched.